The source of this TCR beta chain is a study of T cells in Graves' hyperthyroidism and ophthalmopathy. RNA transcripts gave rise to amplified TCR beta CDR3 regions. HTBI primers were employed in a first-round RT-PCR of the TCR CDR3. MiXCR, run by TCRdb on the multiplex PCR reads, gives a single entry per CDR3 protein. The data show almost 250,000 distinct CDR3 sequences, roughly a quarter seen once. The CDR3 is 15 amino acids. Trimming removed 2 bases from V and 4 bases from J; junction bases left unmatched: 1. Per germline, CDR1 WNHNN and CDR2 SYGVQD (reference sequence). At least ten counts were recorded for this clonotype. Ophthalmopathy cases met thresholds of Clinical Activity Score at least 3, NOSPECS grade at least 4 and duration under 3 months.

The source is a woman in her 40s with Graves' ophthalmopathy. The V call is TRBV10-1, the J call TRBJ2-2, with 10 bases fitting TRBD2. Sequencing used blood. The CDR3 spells CASSETSGVTGELFF. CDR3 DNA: TGCGCCAGCAGTGAGACTAGCGGGGTCACCGGGGAGCTGTTTTTT.